A selection of T cell receptor beta chains follows, all from one sample in a study of cytomegalovirus exposure and HLA in healthy donors. The data were produced by immunoSEQ multiplex PCR, yet TCRdb's version contains in-frame clones alone and is incomplete. The data hold some 160,000 clones, with around 10% observed a single time. The sequenced material came from PBMCs. These receptors were taken from a male donor in good health and CMV-seronegative. Each CDR3 is given with its conserved first and last residue. The D gene is left open where the match is weak. A row's size may be missing; if present it is once, few, many or a size class.

d_gene	len	v_gene	abundance	j_gene	CDR3nt	CDR3aa
.	14	TRBV28	.	TRBJ2-5	TGTGCCAGCAGTCTGGGGGGGCCCCAGGAGACCCAGTACTTC	CASSLGGPQETQYF
TRBD1	16	TRBV6-5	.	TRBJ2-3	TGTGCCAGCAGTTCCCTCGGACAGGGGCAGAGAGATACGCAGTATTTT	CASSSLGQGQRDTQYF
TRBD1	15	TRBV6-6	few	TRBJ2-7	TGTGCCAGCAGGGACGGGACAGGGGGCCGATACGAGCAGTACTTC	CASRDGTGGRYEQYF
.	13	TRBV7-6	.	TRBJ2-7	TGTGCCAGCAGCCACACAGAGTACTACGAGCAGTACTTC	CASSHTEYYEQYF
.	15	TRBV6-1	.	TRBJ1-1	TGTGCCAGCAGTGAAGCTTTCAGGCTTCGAACTGAAGCTTTCTTT	CASSEAFRLRTEAFF
.	14	TRBV28	.	TRBJ2-7	TGTGCCAGCAATCCTCTGACAGACCCCTACGAGCAGTACTTC	CASNPLTDPYEQYF
.	13	TRBV5-4	few	TRBJ1-1	TGTGCCAGCAGCTTTTTGCGGGGGGCTGAAGCTTTCTTT	CASSFLRGAEAFF
.	16	TRBV4-2	few	TRBJ2-3	TGTGCCAGCAGCCAACCCTCAGGGTCCAGGGCAGATACGCAGTATTTT	CASSQPSGSRADTQYF
TRBD1	18	TRBV19	few	TRBJ1-5	TGTGCCAGTAGTAGACGACAGGGGGCGGGATATAGCAATCAGCCCCAGCATTTT	CASSRRQGAGYSNQPQHF
TRBD1	15	TRBV19	.	TRBJ1-2	TGTGCCAGTAGTGCGAACAGGGGAAAGGGTTATGGCTACACCTTC	CASSANRGKGYGYTF
TRBD2	13	TRBV29-1	.	TRBJ2-7	TGCAGCGTCCGACTAGCACGCTCCTACGAGCAGTACTTC	CSVRLARSYEQYF
.	13	TRBV2	few	TRBJ2-7	TGTGCCAGCAGACCGACGGGGTCCTACGAGCAGTACTTC	CASRPTGSYEQYF
.	11	TRBV5-1	few	TRBJ2-3	TGCGCCAGCAGCTCCGGAGATACGCAGTATTTT	CASSSGDTQYF
TRBD1	16	TRBV7-9	.	TRBJ2-5	TGTGCCAGCAGCCCCGAAGGGGGCAGCGACCAAGAGACCCAGTACTTC	CASSPEGGSDQETQYF
TRBD2	14	TRBV27	.	TRBJ2-7	TGTGCCAGCAGGTTAGCGGGAGGTTTCTACGAGCAGTACTTC	CASRLAGGFYEQYF
.	14	TRBV10-2	few	TRBJ2-2	TGCGCCAGCAACGGGCGGGAAAACACCGGGGAGCTGTTTTTT	CASNGRENTGELFF
TRBD1	18	TRBV4-3	.	TRBJ2-3	TGCGCCAGCAGCCAAGAAAGACCGGGACAGGGGGCTTTGGATACGCAGTATTTT	CASSQERPGQGALDTQYF
TRBD1	14	TRBV11-2	few	TRBJ1-3	TGTGCCAGCAGTTACAGGGGAGAAAGAAACACCATATATTTT	CASSYRGERNTIYF
TRBD2	14	TRBV6-1	few	TRBJ2-3	TGTGCCAGCACCGGACTAGCTGACCCAGATACGCAGTATTTT	CASTGLADPDTQYF
.	14	TRBV2	.	TRBJ1-1	TGTGCCAGCCTTTCCCCATCATCCCCGGGTGAAGCTTTCTTT	CASLSPSSPGEAFF
.	13	TRBV9	.	TRBJ2-1	TGTGCCAGCAGCGATCGACTGTACAATGAGCAGTTCTTC	CASSDRLYNEQFF
TRBD1	14	TRBV2	.	TRBJ1-5	TGTGCCAGCACCTTTGCAGGGGGCAGTCAGCCCCAGCATTTT	CASTFAGGSQPQHF
TRBD2	14	TRBV9	.	TRBJ2-5	TGTGCCAGCAGCAGCGGGGGCCTCCAAGAGACCCAGTACTTC	CASSSGGLQETQYF
.	16	TRBV28	.	TRBJ2-2	TGTGCCAGCAGTTCGGGCGGGACAGCGAACACCGGGGAGCTGTTTTTT	CASSSGGTANTGELFF
TRBD2	14	TRBV7-2	.	TRBJ2-7	TGTGCCAGCAGCTGGGAGGGACTAGCGGGCGAGCAGTACTTC	CASSWEGLAGEQYF
.	12	TRBV19	once	TRBJ1-3	TGTGCCAGTAGGGCACCTGGAAACACCATATATTTT	CASRAPGNTIYF
.	15	TRBV4-3	few	TRBJ2-2	TGCGCCAGCAGCCAAGGCCGACTTAGCACCGGGGAGCTGTTTTTT	CASSQGRLSTGELFF
.	11	TRBV20-1	.	TRBJ2-5	TGCAGTCCATCGGGACAAGAGACCCAGTACTTC	CSPSGQETQYF
TRBD1	14	TRBV6-5	few	TRBJ2-1	TGTGCCAGCAGTACAGGGGGCTCCTACAATGAGCAGTTCTTC	CASSTGGSYNEQFF
.	16	TRBV5-1	.	TRBJ2-7	TGCGCCAGCAGCTTGGGCTCGGACAGAAACTTCTACGAGCAGTACTTC	CASSLGSDRNFYEQYF
.	15	TRBV7-9	.	TRBJ2-1	TGTGCCAGCAGCTTAAGGCTAGCGCCTTACAATGAGCAGTTCTTC	CASSLRLAPYNEQFF
TRBD1	15	TRBV5-6	.	TRBJ2-3	TGTGCCAGCAGACCCCAGGGGGCGCAGGGAGATACGCAGTATTTT	CASRPQGAQGDTQYF
TRBD1	17	TRBV4-1	.	TRBJ1-5	TGCGCCAGCAGCCAACCACAGGGGGCTCGGGACAATCAGCCCCAGCATTTT	CASSQPQGARDNQPQHF
.	13	TRBV9	.	TRBJ1-1	TGTGCCAGCAGCCCCGACTCTATGAGTGAAGCTTTCTTT	CASSPDSMSEAFF
.	15	TRBV5-1	few	TRBJ1-4	TGCGCCAGCAGCTCGACAGGTGCAACTAATGAAAAACTGTTTTTT	CASSSTGATNEKLFF
TRBD2	16	TRBV7-3	.	TRBJ2-1	TGTGCCAGCAGCCCCATAGCGGGTAGCTCCTACAATGAGCAGTTCTTC	CASSPIAGSSYNEQFF
TRBD1	17	TRBV19	.	TRBJ2-5	TGTGCCAGTAGTACTCTCTCCGGGACAGGGAATTCTGGGACCCAGTACTTC	CASSTLSGTGNSGTQYF
TRBD1	17	TRBV18	few	TRBJ1-2	TGTGCCAGCTCCGACAAGCAACGGGACAGGGTGAAATATGGCTACACCTTC	CASSDKQRDRVKYGYTF
.	13	TRBV28	few	TRBJ1-2	TGTGCCAGCAGCAAGGGGCTCGTGGTCGACTACACCTTC	CASSKGLVVDYTF
.	15	TRBV4-3	.	TRBJ1-5	TGCGCCAGCAGCCAAGACAGGGGAAACAATCAGCCCCAGCATTTT	CASSQDRGNNQPQHF
.	14	TRBV28	.	TRBJ1-3	TGTGCCAGCAGGAGGAATTACTCTGGAAACACCATATATTTT	CASRRNYSGNTIYF
.	15	TRBV5-4	.	TRBJ1-1	TGTGCCAGCAGCCCTGGGGGGGGCTGGGACACTGAAGCTTTCTTT	CASSPGGGWDTEAFF
.	17	TRBV4-1	.	TRBJ1-6	TGCGCCAGCAGCCAAGATCGCACCCGGAGGGATAATTCACCCCTCCACTTT	CASSQDRTRRDNSPLHF
.	16	TRBV28	few	TRBJ1-2	TGTGCCAGCAGTTCCTCCCAATGGCAGGGAAGCTATGGCTACACCTTC	CASSSSQWQGSYGYTF
TRBD1	14	TRBV2	few	TRBJ2-1	TGTGCCAGCACGCGGGACAGGGGGGGATTGGAGCAGTTCTTC	CASTRDRGGLEQFF
TRBD1	15	TRBV7-2	few	TRBJ1-2	TGTGCCAGCAGCTTAGCTTCTGGGACAGTCTATGGCTACACCTTC	CASSLASGTVYGYTF
TRBD1	16	TRBV28	few	TRBJ2-2	TGTGCCAGCAGACTAGGCAGGGGGCGGGACACCGGGGAGCTGTTTTTT	CASRLGRGRDTGELFF
TRBD2	17	TRBV4-2	few	TRBJ2-3	TGTGCCAGCAGCCCTCGTGGAGCGGGAGTAGGCACAGATACGCAGTATTTT	CASSPRGAGVGTDTQYF
TRBD2	15	TRBV27	.	TRBJ2-7	TGTGCCAGCAGTACAGGTTCTAGCGGGGGGTACGAGCAGTACTTC	CASSTGSSGGYEQYF
.	11	TRBV29-1	few	TRBJ2-1	TGCAGCCTCAGACTCTACAATGAGCAGTTCTTC	CSLRLYNEQFF
.	16	TRBV7-9	.	TRBJ1-4	TGTGCCAGCAGCTTAGGGAGCGGAGGAACTAATGAAAAACTGTTTTTT	CASSLGSGGTNEKLFF
TRBD1	13	TRBV5-6	.	TRBJ1-2	TGTGCCAGCAGCCGGGACAGGGGGCGCGGCTACACCTTC	CASSRDRGRGYTF
.	15	TRBV7-9	few	TRBJ1-2	TGTGCCAGCAGCGAATGGGACACCCCTAACTATGGCTACACCTTC	CASSEWDTPNYGYTF
.	14	TRBV4-1	.	TRBJ1-2	TGCGCCAGCAGCCAAGAAAGCGGAGATCCTGGCTACGCCTTC	CASSQESGDPGYAF
.	16	TRBV7-2	.	TRBJ1-3	TGTGCCAGCAGCCCCCCGGTCGCCGGGACTGGAAACACCATATATTTT	CASSPPVAGTGNTIYF